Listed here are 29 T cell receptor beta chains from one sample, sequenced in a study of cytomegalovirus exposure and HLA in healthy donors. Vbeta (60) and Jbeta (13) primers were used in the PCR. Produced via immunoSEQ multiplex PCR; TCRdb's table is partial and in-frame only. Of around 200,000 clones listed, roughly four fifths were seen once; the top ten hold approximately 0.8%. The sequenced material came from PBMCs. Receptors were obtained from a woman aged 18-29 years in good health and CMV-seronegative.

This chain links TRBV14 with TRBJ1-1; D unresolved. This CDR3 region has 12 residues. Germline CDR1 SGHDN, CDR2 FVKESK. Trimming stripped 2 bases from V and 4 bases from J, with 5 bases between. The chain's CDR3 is CASSQMSTEAFF. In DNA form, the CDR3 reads TGTGCCAGCAGCCAAATGAGCACTGAAGCTTTCTTT.

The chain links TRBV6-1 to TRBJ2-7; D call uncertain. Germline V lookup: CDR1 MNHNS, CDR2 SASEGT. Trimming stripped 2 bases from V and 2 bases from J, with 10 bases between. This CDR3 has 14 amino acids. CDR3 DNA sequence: TGTGCCAGCAGTGAATCTAGTAGACCCTACGAGCAGTACTTC. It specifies CASSESSRPYEQYF.

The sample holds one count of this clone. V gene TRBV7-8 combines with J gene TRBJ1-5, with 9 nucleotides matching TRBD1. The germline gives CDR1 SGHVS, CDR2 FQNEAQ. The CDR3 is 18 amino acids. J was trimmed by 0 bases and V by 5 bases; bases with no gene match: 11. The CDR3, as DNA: TGTGCCAGCAGCGGGTCCGGGACAGGGTTTAGTAGCAATCAGCCCCAGCATTTT. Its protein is CASSGSGTGFSSNQPQHF.

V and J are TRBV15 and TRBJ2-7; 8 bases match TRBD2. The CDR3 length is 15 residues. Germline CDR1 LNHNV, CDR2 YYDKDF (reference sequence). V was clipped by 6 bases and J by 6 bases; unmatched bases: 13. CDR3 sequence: CATRTGPGLVLEQYF. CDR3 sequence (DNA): TGTGCCACCAGGACCGGACCGGGACTAGTGCTCGAGCAGTACTTC.

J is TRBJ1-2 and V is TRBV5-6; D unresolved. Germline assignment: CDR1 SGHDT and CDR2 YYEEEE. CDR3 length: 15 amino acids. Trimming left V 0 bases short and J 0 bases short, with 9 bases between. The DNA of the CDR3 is TGTGCCAGCAGCTTGGGTCAGGCAACTAACTATGGCTACACCTTC. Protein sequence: CASSLGQATNYGYTF. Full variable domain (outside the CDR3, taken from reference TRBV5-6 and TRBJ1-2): DAGVTQSPTHLIKTRGQQVTLRCSPKSGHDTVSWYQQALGQGPQFIFQYYEEEERQRGNFPDRFSGHQFPNYSSELNVNALLLGDSALYLCASSLGQATNYGYTFGSGTRLTVV.

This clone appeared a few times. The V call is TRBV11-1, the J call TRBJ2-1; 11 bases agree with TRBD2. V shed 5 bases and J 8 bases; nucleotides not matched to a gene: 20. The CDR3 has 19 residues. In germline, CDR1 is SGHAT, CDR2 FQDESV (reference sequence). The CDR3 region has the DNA TGTGCCAGCAGCAAACAAACGACTCGAATAGCGGGGGGGCGGGATGAGCAGTTCTTC. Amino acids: CASSKQTTRIAGGRDEQFF.

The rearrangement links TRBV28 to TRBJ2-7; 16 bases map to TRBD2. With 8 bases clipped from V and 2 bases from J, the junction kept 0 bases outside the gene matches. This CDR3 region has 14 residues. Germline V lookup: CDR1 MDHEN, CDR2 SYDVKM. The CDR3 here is CASGTSGRAYEQYF. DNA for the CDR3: TGTGCCAGCGGGACTAGCGGGAGGGCCTACGAGCAGTACTTC. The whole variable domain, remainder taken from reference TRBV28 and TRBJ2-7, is DVKVTQSSRYLVKRTGEKVFLECVQDMDHENMFWYRQDPGLGLRLIYFSYDVKMKEKGDIPEGYSVSREKKERFSLILESASTNQTSMYLCASGTSGRAYEQYFGPGTRLTVT.

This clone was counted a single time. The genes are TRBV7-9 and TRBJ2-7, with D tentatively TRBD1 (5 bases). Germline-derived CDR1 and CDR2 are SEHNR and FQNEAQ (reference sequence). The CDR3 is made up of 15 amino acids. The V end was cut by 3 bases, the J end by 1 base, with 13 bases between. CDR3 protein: CASSFSSDSSYEQYF. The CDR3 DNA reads TGTGCCAGCAGCTTCTCCAGTGACAGTTCCTACGAGCAGTACTTC. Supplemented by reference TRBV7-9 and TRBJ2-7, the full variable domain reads DTGVSQNPRHKITKRGQNVTFRCDPISEHNRLYWYRQTLGQGPEFLTYFQNEAQLEKSRLLSDRFSAERPKGSFSTLEIQRTEQGDSAMYLCASSFSSDSSYEQYFGPGTRLTVT.

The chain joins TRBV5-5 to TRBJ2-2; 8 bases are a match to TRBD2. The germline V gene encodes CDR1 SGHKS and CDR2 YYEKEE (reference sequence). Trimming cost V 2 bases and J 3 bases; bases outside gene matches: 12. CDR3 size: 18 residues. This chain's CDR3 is CASSFRFQAGAYTGELFF. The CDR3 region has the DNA TGTGCCAGCAGCTTTCGCTTTCAAGCGGGGGCCTACACCGGGGAGCTGTTTTTT.

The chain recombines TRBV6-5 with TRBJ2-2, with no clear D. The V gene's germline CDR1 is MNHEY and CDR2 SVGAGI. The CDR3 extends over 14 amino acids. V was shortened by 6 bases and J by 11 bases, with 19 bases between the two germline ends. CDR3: CASRLTRNSGELFF. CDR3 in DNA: TGTGCCAGCAGACTCACCAGGAACAGTGGTGAGCTGTTTTTT.

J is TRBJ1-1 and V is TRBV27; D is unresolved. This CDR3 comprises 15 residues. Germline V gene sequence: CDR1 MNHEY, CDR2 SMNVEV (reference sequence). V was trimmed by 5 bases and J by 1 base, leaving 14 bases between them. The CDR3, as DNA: TGTGCCAGCAGTCTCAGCCTTCCAGGGAACACTGAAGCTTTCTTT. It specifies CASSLSLPGNTEAFF.

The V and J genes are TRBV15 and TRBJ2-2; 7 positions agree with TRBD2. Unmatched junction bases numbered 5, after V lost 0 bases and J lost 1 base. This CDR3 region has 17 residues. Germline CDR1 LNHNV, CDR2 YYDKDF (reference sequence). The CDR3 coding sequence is TGTGCCACCAGCAGAGATCAATGGGGGGGGAACACCGGGGAGCTGTTTTTT. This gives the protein CATSRDQWGGNTGELFF.

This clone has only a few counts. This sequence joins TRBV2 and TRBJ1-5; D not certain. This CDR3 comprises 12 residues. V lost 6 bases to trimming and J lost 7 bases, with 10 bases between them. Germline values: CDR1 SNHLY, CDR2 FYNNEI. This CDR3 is CASRVAGQPQHF. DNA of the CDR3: TGTGCCAGCAGGGTGGCGGGCCAGCCCCAGCATTTT.

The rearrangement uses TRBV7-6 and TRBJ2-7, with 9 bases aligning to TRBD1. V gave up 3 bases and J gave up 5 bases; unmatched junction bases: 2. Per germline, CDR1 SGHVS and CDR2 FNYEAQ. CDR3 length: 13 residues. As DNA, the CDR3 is TGTGCCAGCAGCTTTGGGACAGGGAACGAGCAGTACTTC. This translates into CASSFGTGNEQYF.

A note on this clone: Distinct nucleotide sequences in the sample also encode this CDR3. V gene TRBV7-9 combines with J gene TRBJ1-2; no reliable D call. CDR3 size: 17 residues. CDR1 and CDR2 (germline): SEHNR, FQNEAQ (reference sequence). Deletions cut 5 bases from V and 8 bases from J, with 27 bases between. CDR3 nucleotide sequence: TGTGCCAGCAGCAAGACTGAAAGGGCCCGGGGATGGAAGGGCTACACCTTC. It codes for CASSKTERARGWKGYTF.

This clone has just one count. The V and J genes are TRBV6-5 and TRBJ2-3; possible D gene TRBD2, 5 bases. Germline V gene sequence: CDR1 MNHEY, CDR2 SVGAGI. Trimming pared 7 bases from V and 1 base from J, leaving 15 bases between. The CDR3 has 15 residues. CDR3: CASTPGWARTDTQYF. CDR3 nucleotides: TGTGCCAGCACCCCGGGGTGGGCTCGCACAGATACGCAGTATTTT.

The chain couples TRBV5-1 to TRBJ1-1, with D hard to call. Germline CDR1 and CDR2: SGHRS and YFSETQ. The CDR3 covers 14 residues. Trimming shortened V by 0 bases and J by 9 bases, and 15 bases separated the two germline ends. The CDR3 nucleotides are TGCGCCAGCAGCTTGGCCGGGATCGTGTCTCAAGCTTTCTTT. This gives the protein CASSLAGIVSQAFF.

CDR3 nucleotides: TGTGCCAGTAGTTTTGGACTAGCGCCTGTCACAGATACGCAGTATTTT. Translation: CASSFGLAPVTDTQYF. The V gene is TRBV19, the J gene TRBJ2-3; 9 bases are a match to TRBD2. CDR1 LNHDA and CDR2 SQIVND come from the germline V gene (reference sequence). This CDR3 has 16 amino acids. V shed 5 bases and J 2 bases; nucleotides not matched to a gene: 8.

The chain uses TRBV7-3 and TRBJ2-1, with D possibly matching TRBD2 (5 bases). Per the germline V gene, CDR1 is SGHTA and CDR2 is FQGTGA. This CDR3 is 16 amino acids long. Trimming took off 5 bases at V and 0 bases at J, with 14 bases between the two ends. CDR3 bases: TGTGCCAGCAGCCTGTTGTCGGGGAGCTCCTACAATGAGCAGTTCTTC. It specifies CASSLLSGSSYNEQFF.

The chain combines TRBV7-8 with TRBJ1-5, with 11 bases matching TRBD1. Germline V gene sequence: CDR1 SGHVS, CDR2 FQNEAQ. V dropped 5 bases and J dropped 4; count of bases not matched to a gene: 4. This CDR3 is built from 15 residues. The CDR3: CASSRTGGPNQPQHF. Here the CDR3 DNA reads TGTGCCAGCAGCCGGACAGGGGGCCCTAATCAGCCCCAGCATTTT.

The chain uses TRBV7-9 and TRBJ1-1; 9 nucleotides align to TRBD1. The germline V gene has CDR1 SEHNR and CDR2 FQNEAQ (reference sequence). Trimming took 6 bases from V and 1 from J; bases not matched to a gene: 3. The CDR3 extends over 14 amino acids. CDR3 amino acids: CASSRQGENTEAFF. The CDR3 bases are TGTGCCAGCAGTAGACAGGGGGAGAACACTGAAGCTTTCTTT.

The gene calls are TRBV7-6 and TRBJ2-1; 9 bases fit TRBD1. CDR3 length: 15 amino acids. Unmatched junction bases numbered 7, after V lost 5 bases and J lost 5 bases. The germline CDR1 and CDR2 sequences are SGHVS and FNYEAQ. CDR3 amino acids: CASSPSGTGNNEQFF. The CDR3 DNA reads TGTGCCAGCAGCCCATCCGGGACAGGGAACAATGAGCAGTTCTTC. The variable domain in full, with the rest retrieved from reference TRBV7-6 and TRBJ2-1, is GAGVSQSPRYKVTKRGQDVALRCDPISGHVSLYWYRQALGQGPEFLTYFNYEAQQDKSGLPNDRFSAERPEGSISTLTIQRTEQRDSAMYRCASSPSGTGNNEQFFGPGTRLTVL.

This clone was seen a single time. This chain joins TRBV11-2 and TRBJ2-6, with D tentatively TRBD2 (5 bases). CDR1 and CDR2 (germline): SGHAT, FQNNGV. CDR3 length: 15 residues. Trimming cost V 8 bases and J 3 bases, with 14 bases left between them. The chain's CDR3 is CASQGSGIGANVLTF. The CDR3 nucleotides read TGTGCCAGCCAAGGGTCGGGAATTGGGGCCAACGTCCTGACTTTC.

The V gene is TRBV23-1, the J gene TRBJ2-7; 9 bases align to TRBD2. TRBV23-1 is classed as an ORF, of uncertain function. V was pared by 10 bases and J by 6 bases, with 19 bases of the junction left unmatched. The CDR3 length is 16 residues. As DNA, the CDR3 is TGCGCCATTTCCCCGGATCCGGGGACTAGCCCACTCGAGCAGTACTTC. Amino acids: CAISPDPGTSPLEQYF.

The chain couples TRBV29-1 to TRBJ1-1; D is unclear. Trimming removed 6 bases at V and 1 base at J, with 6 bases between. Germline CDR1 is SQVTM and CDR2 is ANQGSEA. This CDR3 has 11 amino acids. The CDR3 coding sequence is TGCAGCGTACGGGGGAACACTGAAGCTTTCTTT. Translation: CSVRGNTEAFF.

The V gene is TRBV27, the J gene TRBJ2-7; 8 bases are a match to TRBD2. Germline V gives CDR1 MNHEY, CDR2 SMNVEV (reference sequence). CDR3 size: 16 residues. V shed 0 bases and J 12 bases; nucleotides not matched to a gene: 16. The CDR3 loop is CASSLSSPGLVENMYF. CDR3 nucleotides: TGTGCCAGCAGTTTATCGTCGCCGGGACTAGTGGAAAATATGTACTTC.

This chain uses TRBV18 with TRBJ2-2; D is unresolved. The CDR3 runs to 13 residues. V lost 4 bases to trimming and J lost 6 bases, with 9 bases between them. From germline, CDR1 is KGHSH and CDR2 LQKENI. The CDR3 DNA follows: TGTGCCAGCTCACTCACCCGGGCCGGGGAGCTGTTTTTT. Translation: CASSLTRAGELFF.

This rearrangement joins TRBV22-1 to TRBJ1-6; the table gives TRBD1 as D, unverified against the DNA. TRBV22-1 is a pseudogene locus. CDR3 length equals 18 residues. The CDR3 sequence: CPGSVTVCRAPGNSPLHF. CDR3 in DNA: TGTCCTGGGAGCGTGACAGTTTGCAGGGCCCCAGGGAATTCACCCCTCCACTTT.

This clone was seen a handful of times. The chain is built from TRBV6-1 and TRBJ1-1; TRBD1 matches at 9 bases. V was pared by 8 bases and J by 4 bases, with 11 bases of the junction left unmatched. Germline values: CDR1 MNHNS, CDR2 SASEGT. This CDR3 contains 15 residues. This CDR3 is CASSDRGTRPTEAFF. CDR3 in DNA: TGTGCCAGCTCCGACAGGGGGACTCGGCCCACTGAAGCTTTCTTT.